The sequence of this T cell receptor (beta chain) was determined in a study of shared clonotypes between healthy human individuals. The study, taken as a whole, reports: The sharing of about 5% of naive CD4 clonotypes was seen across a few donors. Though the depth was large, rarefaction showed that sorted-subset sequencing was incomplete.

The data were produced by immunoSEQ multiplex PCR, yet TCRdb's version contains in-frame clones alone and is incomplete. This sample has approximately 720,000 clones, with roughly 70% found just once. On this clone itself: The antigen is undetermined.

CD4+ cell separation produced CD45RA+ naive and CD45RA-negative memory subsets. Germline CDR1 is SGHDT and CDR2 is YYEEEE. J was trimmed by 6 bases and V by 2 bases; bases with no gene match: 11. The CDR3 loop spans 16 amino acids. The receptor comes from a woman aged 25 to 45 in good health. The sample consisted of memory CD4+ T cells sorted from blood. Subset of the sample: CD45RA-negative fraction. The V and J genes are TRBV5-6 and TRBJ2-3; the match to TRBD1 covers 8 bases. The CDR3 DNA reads TGTGCCAGCAGCTTTAGGCCCGGACAGGGTCTGGATACGCAGTATTTT. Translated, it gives CASSFRPGQGLDTQYF.